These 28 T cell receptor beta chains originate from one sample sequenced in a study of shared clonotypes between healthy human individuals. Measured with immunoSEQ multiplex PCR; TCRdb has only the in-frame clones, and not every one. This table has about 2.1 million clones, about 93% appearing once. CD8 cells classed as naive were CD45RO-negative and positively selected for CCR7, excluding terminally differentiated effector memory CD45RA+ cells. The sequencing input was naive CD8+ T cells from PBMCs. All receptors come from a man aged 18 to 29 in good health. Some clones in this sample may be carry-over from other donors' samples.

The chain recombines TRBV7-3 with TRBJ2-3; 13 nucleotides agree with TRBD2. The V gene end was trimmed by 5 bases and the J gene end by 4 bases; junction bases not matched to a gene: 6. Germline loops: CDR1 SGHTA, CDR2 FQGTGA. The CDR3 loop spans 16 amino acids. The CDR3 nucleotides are TGTGCCAGCAGCGACGAACTAGCGGGAGGGCCAGATACGCAGTATTTT. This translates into CASSDELAGGPDTQYF.

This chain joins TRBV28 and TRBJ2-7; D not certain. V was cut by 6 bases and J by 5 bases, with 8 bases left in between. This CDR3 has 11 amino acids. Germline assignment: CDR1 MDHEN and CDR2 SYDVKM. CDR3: CASRNRNEQYF. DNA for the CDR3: TGTGCCAGCAGGAATCGTAACGAGCAGTACTTC.

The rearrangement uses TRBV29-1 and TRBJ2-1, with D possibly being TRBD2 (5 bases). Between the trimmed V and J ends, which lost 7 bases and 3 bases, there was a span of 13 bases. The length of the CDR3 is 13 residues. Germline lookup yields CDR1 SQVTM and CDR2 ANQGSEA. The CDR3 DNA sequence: TGCAGCGCCGTCAGCGGAAACTACAATGAGCAGTTCTTC. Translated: CSAVSGNYNEQFF.

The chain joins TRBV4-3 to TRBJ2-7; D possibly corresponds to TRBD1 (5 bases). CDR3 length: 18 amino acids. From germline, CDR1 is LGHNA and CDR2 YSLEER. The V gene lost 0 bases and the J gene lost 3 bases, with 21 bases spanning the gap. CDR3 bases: TGCGCCAGCAGCCAAGAGACGGGTTGGGGCCAACCTCACTACGAGCAGTACTTC. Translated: CASSQETGWGQPHYEQYF.

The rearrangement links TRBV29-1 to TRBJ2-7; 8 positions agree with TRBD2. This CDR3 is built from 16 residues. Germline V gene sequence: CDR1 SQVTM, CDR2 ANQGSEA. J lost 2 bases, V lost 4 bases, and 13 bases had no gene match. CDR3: CSVASAGAPLAYEQYF. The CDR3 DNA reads TGCAGCGTTGCATCAGCGGGAGCTCCCCTAGCCTACGAGCAGTACTTC.

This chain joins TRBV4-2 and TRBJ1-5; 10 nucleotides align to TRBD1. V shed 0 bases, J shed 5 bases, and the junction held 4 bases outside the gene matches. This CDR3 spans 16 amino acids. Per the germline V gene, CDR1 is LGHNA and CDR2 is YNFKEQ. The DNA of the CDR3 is TGTGCCAGCAGCCAAGAGAGACAGGGGGCGTATCAGCCCCAGCATTTT. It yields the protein CASSQERQGAYQPQHF.

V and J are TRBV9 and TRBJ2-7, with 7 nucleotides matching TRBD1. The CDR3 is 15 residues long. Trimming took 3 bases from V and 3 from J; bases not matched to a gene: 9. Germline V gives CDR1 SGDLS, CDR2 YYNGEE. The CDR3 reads CASSGRNGTDYEQYF. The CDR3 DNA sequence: TGTGCCAGCAGCGGACGTAACGGGACAGACTACGAGCAGTACTTC.

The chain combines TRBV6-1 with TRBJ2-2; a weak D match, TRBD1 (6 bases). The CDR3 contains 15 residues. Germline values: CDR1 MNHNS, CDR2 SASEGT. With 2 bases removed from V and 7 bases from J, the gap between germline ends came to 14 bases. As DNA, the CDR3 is TGTGCCAGCAGTGAAACCACAGGGTTTGGCGGGGAGCTGTTTTTT. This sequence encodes CASSETTGFGGELFF.

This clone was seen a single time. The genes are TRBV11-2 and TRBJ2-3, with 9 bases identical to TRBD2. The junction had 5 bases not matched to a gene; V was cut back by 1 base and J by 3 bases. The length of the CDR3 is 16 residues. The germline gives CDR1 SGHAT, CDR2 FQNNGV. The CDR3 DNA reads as TGTGCCAGCAGCTTAGTCGGCGCGGGAGGGACAGATACGCAGTATTTT. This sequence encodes CASSLVGAGGTDTQYF.

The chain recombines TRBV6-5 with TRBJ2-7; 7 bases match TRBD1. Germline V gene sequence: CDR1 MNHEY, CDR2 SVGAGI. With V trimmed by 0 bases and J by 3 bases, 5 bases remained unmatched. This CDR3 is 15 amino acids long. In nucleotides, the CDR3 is TGTGCCAGCAGTTACTCTTTGGGGACAGACTACGAGCAGTACTTC. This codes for CASSYSLGTDYEQYF.

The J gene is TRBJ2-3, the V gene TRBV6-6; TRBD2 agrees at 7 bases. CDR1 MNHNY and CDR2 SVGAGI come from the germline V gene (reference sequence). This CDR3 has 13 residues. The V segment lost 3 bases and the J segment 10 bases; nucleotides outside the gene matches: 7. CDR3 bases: TGTGCCAGCAGTTATGCAGGGAGGGATTCGCAGTATTTT. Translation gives CASSYAGRDSQYF.

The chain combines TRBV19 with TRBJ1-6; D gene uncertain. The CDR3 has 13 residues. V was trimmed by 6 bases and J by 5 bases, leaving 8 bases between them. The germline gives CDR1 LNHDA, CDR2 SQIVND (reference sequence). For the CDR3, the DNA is TGTGCCAGTAGAGACATGAATAATTCACCCCTCCACTTT. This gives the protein CASRDMNNSPLHF.

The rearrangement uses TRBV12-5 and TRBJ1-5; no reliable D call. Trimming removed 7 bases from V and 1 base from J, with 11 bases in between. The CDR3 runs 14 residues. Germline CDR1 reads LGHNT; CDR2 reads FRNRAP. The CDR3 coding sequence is TGTGCTAGTGCCTGGGGTGGGAGCAATCAGCCCCAGCATTTT. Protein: CASAWGGSNQPQHF. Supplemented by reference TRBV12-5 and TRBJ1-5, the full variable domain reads DARVTQTPRHKVTEMGQEVTMRCQPILGHNTVFWYRQTMMQGLELLAYFRNRAPLDDSGMPKDRFSAEMPDATLATLKIQPSEPRDSAVYFCASAWGGSNQPQHFGDGTRLSIL.

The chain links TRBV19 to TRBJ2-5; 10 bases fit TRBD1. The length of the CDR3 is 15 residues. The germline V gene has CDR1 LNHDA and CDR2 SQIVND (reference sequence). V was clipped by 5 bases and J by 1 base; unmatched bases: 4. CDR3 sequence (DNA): TGTGCCAGTAGTGCCTGGACAGGGGGCCAAGAGACCCAGTACTTC. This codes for CASSAWTGGQETQYF.

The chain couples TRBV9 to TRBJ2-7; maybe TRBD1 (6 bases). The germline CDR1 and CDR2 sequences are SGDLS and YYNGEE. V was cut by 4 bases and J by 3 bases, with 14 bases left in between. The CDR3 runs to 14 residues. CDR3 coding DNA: TGTGCCAGCAGCCGTGGGGGCGATGGCTACGAGCAGTACTTC. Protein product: CASSRGGDGYEQYF.

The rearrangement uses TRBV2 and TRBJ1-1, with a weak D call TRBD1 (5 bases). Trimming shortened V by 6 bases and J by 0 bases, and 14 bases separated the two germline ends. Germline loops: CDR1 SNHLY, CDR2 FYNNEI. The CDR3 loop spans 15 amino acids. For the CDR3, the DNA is TGTGCCAGCAGGAACAAACCGACAGTGAACACTGAAGCTTTCTTT. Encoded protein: CASRNKPTVNTEAFF.

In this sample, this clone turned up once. CDR3 in DNA: TGTGCCAGCAGCCCCGGGACAGGGGGCGACTACGAGCAGTACTTC. This sequence encodes CASSPGTGGDYEQYF. This chain uses TRBV7-9 with TRBJ2-7; 12 bases agree with TRBD1. The CDR3 extends over 15 amino acids. CDR1 and CDR2 from the germline V gene are SEHNR and FQNEAQ (reference sequence). J gave up 3 bases and V 5 bases, and 5 bases lay outside the gene matches.

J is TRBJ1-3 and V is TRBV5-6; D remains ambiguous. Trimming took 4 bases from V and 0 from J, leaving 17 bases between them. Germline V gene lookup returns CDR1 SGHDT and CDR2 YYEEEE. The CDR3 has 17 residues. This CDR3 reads CASSVWWHPSSGNTIYF. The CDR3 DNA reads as TGTGCCAGCAGCGTTTGGTGGCACCCGAGCTCTGGAAACACCATATATTTT.

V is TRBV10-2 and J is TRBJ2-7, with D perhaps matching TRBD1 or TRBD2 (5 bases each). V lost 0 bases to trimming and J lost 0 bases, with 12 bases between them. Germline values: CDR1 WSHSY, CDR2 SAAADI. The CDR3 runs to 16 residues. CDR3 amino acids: CASSESSGPSSYEQYF. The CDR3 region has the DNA TGCGCCAGCAGTGAGTCGTCGGGACCCAGCTCCTACGAGCAGTACTTC.

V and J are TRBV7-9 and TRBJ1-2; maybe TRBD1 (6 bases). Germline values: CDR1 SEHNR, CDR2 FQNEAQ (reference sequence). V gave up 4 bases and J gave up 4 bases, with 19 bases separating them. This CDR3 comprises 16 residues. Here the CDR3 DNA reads TGTGCCAGCAGCTCAACCGGGACATACGGATTCTATGGCTACACCTTC. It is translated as CASSSTGTYGFYGYTF.

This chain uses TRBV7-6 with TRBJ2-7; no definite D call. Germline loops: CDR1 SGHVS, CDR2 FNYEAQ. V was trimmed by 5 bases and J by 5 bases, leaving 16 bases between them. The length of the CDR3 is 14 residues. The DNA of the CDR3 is TGTGCCAGCAGCGGAGTAGGGATGGCGCACGAGCAGTACTTC. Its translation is CASSGVGMAHEQYF.

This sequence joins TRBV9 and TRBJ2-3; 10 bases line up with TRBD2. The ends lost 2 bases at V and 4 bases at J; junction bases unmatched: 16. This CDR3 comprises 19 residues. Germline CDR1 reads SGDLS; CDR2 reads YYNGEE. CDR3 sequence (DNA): TGTGCCAGCAGCGTTAGACAGGGTTTGCTAGCGGGAGCTCCAGATACGCAGTATTTT. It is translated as CASSVRQGLLAGAPDTQYF.

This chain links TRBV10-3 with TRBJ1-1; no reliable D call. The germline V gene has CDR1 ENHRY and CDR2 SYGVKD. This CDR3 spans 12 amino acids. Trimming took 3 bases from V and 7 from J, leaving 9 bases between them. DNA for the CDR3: TGTGCCATCAGTGACACAACAATTGAAGCTTTCTTT. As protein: CAISDTTIEAFF.

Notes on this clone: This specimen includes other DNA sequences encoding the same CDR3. The CDR3 protein is CASSVEGGNTEAFF. The CDR3 DNA sequence: TGTGCCAGCAGCGTAGAAGGGGGGAACACTGAAGCTTTCTTT. This chain links TRBV9 with TRBJ1-1; maybe TRBD1 (6 bases). Germline V lookup: CDR1 SGDLS, CDR2 YYNGEE. The CDR3 sequence is 14 residues long. The V end lost 0 bases, the J end lost 1 base, and 7 bases lay between the germline ends.

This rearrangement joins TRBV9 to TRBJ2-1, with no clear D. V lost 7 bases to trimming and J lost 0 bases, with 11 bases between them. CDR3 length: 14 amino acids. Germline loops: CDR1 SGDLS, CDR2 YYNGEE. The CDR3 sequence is CASAPPSSYNEQFF. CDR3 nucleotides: TGTGCCAGCGCCCCCCCCAGCTCCTACAATGAGCAGTTCTTC.

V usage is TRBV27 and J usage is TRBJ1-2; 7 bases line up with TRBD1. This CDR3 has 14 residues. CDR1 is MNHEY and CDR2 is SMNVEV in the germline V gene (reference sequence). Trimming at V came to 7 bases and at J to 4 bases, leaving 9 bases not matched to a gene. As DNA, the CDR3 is TGTGCCAGCACCACGAAGGGGGCGAGCTATGGCTACACCTTC. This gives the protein CASTTKGASYGYTF.

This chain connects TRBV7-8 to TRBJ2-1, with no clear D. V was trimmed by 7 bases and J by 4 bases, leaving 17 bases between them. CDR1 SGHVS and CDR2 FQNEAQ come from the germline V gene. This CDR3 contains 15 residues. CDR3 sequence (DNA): TGTGCCAGCACCTCACCCCTACAATTATACAATGAGCAGTTCTTC. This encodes CASTSPLQLYNEQFF.

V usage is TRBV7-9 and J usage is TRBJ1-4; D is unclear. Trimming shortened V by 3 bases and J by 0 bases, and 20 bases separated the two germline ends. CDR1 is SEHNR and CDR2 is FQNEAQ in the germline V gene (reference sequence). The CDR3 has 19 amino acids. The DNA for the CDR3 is TGTGCCAGCAGCTTTGGTCCGAACGGTCCCCTTGCAACTAATGAAAAACTGTTTTTT. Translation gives CASSFGPNGPLATNEKLFF.